The entry below gives a single T cell receptor beta chain sequence along with its context. Its matching antigen is unknown. V gave up 7 bases and J gave up 0 bases, with 9 bases separating them. The V gene's germline CDR1 is MNHNS and CDR2 SASEGT. The CDR3 runs to 13 residues. The data were obtained in a study of Graves' ophthalmopathy and Graves' hyperthyroidism. Study as a whole: Where ophthalmopathy was absent within 18 months of follow-up, hyperthyroidism was stable. Study-level findings and limits: The 13-signature model separated ophthalmopathy from stable hyperthyroidism at roughly 88% sensitivity and 80% to 84% specificity.

Using RNA transcripts, the TCR beta CDR3 regions were amplified. First-round RT-PCR relied on HTBI primers, and a second-round multiplex PCR came next. TCRdb independently ran MiXCR on the multiplex PCR reads; one entry per CDR3 protein. The sample holds roughly 1.1 million distinct CDR3 sequences, 36% seen once. Clinical symptoms, serum thyroxine, TRAb, thyroid ultrasound and orbital computed tomography determined diagnosis. Sequencing used peripheral blood or thyroid tissue (not recorded which). V is TRBV6-1 and J is TRBJ2-5, with D unresolved. The TCR sequence derives from an adult man with Graves' hyperthyroidism. CDR3 bases: TGTGCCAGCACGGCGCGCTACCAAGAGACCCAGTACTTC. It specifies CASTARYQETQYF.